This entry is about one T cell receptor (beta chain). Its specificity is unknown. Naive CD8 T cells were FACS-sorted by CD8+CD4-CCR7+CD45RA+ markers. The CDR3 runs to 15 residues. Germline CDR1 is SEHNR and CDR2 is FQNEAQ (reference sequence). V lost 5 bases to trimming and J lost 1 base, with 14 bases between them. Both previously described methods and listed TCR primers were employed to make bulk TCR libraries. TCRdb re-called the PCR reads with MiXCR, one entry per CDR3 protein. The table lists some 91,000 distinct CDR3 sequences, 20% to 30% of them singletons. The data are from a study of molecular identifiers for immune sequencing clone quantification. Findings of the study overall: Identical TCR molecules can share a barcode, and this sharing could underestimate highly expanded clone sizes.

Sequencing was carried out using naive CD8+ T cells from blood, with Jurkat cell RNA spiked in. The subset: FACS-sorted CD8+CD4-CCR7+CD45RA+ naive T cells. The TCR sequence derives from a human donor in good health. Some libraries in this study had Jurkat cell RNA spiked in. This chain uses TRBV7-9 with TRBJ2-5; possibly TRBD2 for D (6 bases). This chain's CDR3 is CASSPYRDFQETQYF. The CDR3 DNA sequence: TGTGCCAGCAGCCCCTACCGGGACTTCCAAGAGACCCAGTACTTC.